The 3 T cell receptor beta chains below were found in one sample sequenced in a study of T-cell memory formation after mild COVID-19. In TCRdb, the 5' RACE reads were re-called with MiXCR into one record per CDR3 protein. The table has hundreds of thousands of distinct CDR3 sequences, 20% to 30% seen once; the top ten hold roughly 13%. The sample comprised PBMCs or a T cell subset sorted from them (not recorded which). The receptors shown here come from an adult woman who had mild COVID-19 (a few samples of this study predate the infection). Cell type and time point are not known.

The table lists this clonotype with a few counts. The V call is TRBV10-3, the J call TRBJ2-7; D gene ambiguous. CDR1 and CDR2 (germline): ENHRY, SYGVKD. This CDR3 is 12 amino acids long. V gave up 5 bases and J gave up 4 bases, with 9 bases separating them. The CDR3 DNA sequence: TGTGCCATCAGTCCAAACGGTTACGAGCAGTACTTC. It is translated as CAISPNGYEQYF.

This clonotype occurred once. V usage is TRBV7-3 and J usage is TRBJ1-1; 12 bases line up with TRBD1. Germline CDR1 SGHTA, CDR2 FQGTGA. J lost 7 bases, V lost 5 bases, and 8 bases had no gene match. The CDR3 extends over 15 amino acids. The CDR3 sequence is CASSPGTGGEGEAFF. The CDR3 DNA sequence: TGTGCCAGCAGCCCCGGGACAGGGGGCGAGGGTGAAGCTTTCTTT.

J is TRBJ2-5 and V is TRBV4-1, with D hard to call. This CDR3 is built from 16 residues. Trimming took off 2 bases at V and 2 bases at J, with 15 bases between the two ends. From germline, CDR1 is MGHRA and CDR2 YSYEKL. This CDR3 reads CASSQNPAALQETQYF. The CDR3, as DNA: TGCGCCAGCAGCCAAAACCCGGCAGCCCTTCAAGAGACCCAGTACTTC.